This passage covers 5 T cell receptor beta chains from one sample sequenced in a study of cytomegalovirus exposure and HLA in healthy donors. Vbeta (60) and Jbeta (13) primers were used in the PCR. Produced via immunoSEQ multiplex PCR; TCRdb's table is partial and in-frame only. Among about 160,000 clones listed, around 80% were seen once. Sequences were obtained from PBMCs. Receptors were obtained from a man between 18 and 29 years old in good health and CMV-seropositive.

A few counts support this clone. This sequence joins TRBV2 and TRBJ1-3, with unresolved D. V lost 7 bases to trimming and J lost 4 bases, with 14 bases between them. Per germline, CDR1 SNHLY and CDR2 FYNNEI. The CDR3 covers 14 residues. CDR3 amino acids: CASTPTGVGNTIYF. The CDR3 DNA reads TGTGCCAGCACCCCCACGGGAGTCGGAAACACCATATATTTT.

This clone was counted a single time. The chain combines TRBV7-9 with TRBJ1-4, with 9 bases aligning to TRBD1. From germline, CDR1 is SEHNR and CDR2 FQNEAQ (reference sequence). J lost 8 bases, V lost 5 bases, and 12 bases had no gene match. This CDR3 spans 16 amino acids. The DNA for the CDR3 is TGTGCCAGCAGCGAAGGGACAGGGTTGGGTGGGGAAAAACTGTTTTTT. This gives the protein CASSEGTGLGGEKLFF.

This clone appeared a single time. This sequence joins TRBV14 and TRBJ2-7, with D perhaps matching TRBD2 (6 bases). Per germline, CDR1 SGHDN and CDR2 FVKESK. The CDR3 contains 14 residues. V was clipped by 1 base and J by 3 bases, with 10 bases between them. CDR3 sequence (DNA): TGTGCCAGCAGCCAAGCGGGGGTGGTCTACGAGCAGTACTTC. This gives the protein CASSQAGVVYEQYF.

The V and J genes are TRBV5-8 and TRBJ1-3; perhaps TRBD1 as D (6 bases). Trimming pared 5 bases from V and 2 bases from J, leaving 11 bases between. The CDR3 has 14 residues. Per germline, CDR1 SGHTS and CDR2 YDEGEE. The chain's CDR3 is CASRRGAAGNTIYF. The CDR3 DNA reads TGTGCCAGCAGACGGGGGGCAGCTGGAAACACCATATATTTT.

The table lists this clone with a count of one. This chain uses TRBV5-6 with TRBJ2-2; the D gene is possibly TRBD2 (7 bases). The CDR3 length is 16 residues. V was shortened by 3 bases and J by 6 bases, with 18 bases between the two germline ends. The germline V gene encodes CDR1 SGHDT and CDR2 YYEEEE. CDR3: CASSWGGASNAGELFF. The CDR3 DNA is TGTGCCAGCAGCTGGGGGGGGGCATCCAATGCCGGGGAGCTGTTTTTT.